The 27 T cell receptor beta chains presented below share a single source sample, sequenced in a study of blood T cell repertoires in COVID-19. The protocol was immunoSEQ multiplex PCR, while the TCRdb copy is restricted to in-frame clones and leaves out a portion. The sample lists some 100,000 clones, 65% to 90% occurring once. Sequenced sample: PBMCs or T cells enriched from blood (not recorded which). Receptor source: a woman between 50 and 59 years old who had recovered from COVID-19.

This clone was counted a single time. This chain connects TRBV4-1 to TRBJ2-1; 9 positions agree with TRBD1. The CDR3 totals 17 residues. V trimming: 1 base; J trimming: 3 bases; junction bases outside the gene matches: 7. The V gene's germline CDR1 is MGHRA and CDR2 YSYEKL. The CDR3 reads CASSQALGDRVYNEQFF. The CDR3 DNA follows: TGCGCCAGCAGCCAAGCATTGGGGGACAGGGTCTACAATGAGCAGTTCTTC.

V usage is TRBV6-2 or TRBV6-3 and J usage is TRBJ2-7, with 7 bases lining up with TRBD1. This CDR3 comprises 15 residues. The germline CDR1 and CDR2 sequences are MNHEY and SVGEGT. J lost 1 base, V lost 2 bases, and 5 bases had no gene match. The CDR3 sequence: CASSYPGTVSYEQYF. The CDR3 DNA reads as TGTGCCAGCAGTTACCCAGGGACAGTATCCTACGAGCAGTACTTC.

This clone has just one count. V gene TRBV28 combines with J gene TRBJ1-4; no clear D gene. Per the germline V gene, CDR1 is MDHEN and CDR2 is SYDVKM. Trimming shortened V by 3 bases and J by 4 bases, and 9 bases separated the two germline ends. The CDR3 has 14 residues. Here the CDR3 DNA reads TGTGCCAGCAGTTTTAGCAGCTATAATGAAAAACTGTTTTTT. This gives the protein CASSFSSYNEKLFF.

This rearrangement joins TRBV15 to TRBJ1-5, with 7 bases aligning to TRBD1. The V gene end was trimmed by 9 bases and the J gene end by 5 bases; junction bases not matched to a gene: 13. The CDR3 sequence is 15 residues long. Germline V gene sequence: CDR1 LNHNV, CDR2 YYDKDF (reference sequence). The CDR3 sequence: CATRQGRGSHQPQHF. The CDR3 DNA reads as TGTGCCACAAGACAGGGAAGGGGATCCCATCAGCCCCAGCATTTT.

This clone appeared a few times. The CDR3 spells CASSSDGGAEETQYF. CDR3 bases: TGTGCCAGCAGCTCGGACGGGGGGGCCGAAGAGACCCAGTACTTC. The rearrangement joins TRBV7-7 to TRBJ2-5, with 8 bases that match TRBD2. This CDR3 comprises 15 residues. Germline CDR1 SSHAT, CDR2 FNYEAQ (reference sequence). V gave up 4 bases and J gave up 3 bases; unmatched junction bases: 7.

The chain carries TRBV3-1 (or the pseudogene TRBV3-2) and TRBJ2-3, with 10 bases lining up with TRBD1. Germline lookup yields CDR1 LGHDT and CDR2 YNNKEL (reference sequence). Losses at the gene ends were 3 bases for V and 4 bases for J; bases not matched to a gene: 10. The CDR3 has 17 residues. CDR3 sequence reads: CASSHRQGTGVADTQYF. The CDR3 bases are TGTGCCAGCAGCCATCGACAAGGGACAGGGGTTGCAGATACGCAGTATTTT.

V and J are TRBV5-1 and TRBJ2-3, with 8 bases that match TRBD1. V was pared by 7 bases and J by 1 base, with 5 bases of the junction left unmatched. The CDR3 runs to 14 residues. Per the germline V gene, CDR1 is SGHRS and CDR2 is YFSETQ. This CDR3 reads CASSPGGGTDTQYF. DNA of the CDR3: TGCGCCAGCTCCCCAGGGGGCGGCACAGATACGCAGTATTTT.

The CDR3 region is CASSHLQGATEAFF. In DNA form, the CDR3 reads TGTGCCAGCAGCCACTTACAGGGGGCCACTGAAGCTTTCTTT. The J gene is TRBJ1-1, the V gene TRBV3-1 (or the pseudogene TRBV3-2); 9 bases agree with TRBD1. CDR1 and CDR2 from the germline V gene are LGHDT and YNNKEL (reference sequence). V dropped 3 bases and J dropped 4; count of bases not matched to a gene: 3. The CDR3 is made up of 14 amino acids.

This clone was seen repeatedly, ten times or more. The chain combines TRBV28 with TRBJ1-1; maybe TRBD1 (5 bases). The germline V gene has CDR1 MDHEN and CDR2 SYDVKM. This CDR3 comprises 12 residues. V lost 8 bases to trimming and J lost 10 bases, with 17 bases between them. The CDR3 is CASDSRGFGAFF. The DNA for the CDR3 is TGTGCCAGCGACAGCAGAGGATTTGGAGCTTTCTTT. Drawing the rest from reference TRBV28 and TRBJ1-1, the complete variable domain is DVKVTQSSRYLVKRTGEKVFLECVQDMDHENMFWYRQDPGLGLRLIYFSYDVKMKEKGDIPEGYSVSREKKERFSLILESASTNQTSMYLCASDSRGFGAFFGQGTRLTVV.

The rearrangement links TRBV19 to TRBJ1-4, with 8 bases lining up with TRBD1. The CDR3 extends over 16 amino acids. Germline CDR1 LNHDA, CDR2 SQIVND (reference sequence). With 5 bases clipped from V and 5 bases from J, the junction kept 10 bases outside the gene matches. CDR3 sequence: CASSALTGVSNEKLFF. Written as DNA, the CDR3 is TGTGCCAGTAGTGCCCTGACAGGGGTTTCGAATGAAAAACTGTTTTTT. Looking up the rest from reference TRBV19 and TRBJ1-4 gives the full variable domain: DGGITQSPKYLFRKEGQNVTLSCEQNLNHDAMYWYRQDPGQGLRLIYYSQIVNDFQKGDIAEGYSVSREKKESFPLTVTSAQKNPTAFYLCASSALTGVSNEKLFFGSGTQLSVL.

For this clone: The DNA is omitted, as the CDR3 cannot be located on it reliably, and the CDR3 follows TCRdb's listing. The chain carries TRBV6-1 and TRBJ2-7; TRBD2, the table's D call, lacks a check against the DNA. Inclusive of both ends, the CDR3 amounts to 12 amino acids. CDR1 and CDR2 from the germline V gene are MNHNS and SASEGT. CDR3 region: CASSEVGSGSFF.

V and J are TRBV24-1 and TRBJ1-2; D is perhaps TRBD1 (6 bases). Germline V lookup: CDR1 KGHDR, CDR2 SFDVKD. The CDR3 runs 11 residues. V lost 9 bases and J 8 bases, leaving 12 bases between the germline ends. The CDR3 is CATGGGVGYTF. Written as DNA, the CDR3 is TGTGCCACCGGCGGGGGCGTCGGCTACACCTTC.

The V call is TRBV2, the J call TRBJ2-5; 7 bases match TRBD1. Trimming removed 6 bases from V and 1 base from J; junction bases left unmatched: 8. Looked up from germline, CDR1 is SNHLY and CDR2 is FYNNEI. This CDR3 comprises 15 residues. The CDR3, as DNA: TGTGCCAGCAGGATTATGGGGACAGCCCAAGAGACCCAGTACTTC. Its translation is CASRIMGTAQETQYF.

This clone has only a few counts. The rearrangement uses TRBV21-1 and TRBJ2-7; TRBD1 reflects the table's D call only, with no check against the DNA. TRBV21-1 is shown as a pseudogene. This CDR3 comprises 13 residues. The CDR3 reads CASSKQGSYEQYF. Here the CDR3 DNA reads TGTGCCAGCAGCAAACAGGGGTCCTACGAGCAGTACTTC.

As DNA, the CDR3 is TGTGCCAGCAGCGCACCCCTAGCGGGAGCAGATACGCAGTATTTT. Translated, it gives CASSAPLAGADTQYF. V and J are TRBV5-6 and TRBJ2-3; 10 nucleotides align to TRBD2. Germline-derived CDR1 and CDR2 are SGHDT and YYEEEE. V lost 4 bases and J lost 4; bases outside the gene matches: 6. The CDR3 spans 15 residues. The whole variable domain, remainder taken from reference TRBV5-6 and TRBJ2-3, is DAGVTQSPTHLIKTRGQQVTLRCSPKSGHDTVSWYQQALGQGPQFIFQYYEEEERQRGNFPDRFSGHQFPNYSSELNVNALLLGDSALYLCASSAPLAGADTQYFGPGTRLTVL.

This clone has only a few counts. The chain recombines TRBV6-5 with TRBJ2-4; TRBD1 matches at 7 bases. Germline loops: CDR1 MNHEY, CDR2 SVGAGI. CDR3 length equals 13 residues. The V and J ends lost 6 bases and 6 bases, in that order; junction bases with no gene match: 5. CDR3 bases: TGTGCCAGCAGCGTAGACAGGGCAAACATTCAGTACTTC. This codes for CASSVDRANIQYF.

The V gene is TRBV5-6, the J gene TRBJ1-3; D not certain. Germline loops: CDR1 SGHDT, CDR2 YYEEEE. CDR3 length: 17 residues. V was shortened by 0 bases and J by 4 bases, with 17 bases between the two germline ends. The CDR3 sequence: CASSLAVGSSSGNTIYF. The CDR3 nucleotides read TGTGCCAGCAGCTTGGCCGTGGGTTCTAGTTCCGGAAACACCATATATTTT.

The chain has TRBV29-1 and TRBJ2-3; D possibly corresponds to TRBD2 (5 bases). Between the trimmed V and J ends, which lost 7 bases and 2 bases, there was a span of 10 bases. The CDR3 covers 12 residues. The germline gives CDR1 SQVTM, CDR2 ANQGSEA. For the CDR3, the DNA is TGCAGCGGGAGCGGTTACACAGATACGCAGTATTTT. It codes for CSGSGYTDTQYF.

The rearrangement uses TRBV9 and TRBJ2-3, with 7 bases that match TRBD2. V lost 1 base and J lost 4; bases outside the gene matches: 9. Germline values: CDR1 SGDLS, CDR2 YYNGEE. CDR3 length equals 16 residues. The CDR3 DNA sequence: TGTGCCAGCAGCGTATCGGGGGGTCCGGGGTCAGATACGCAGTATTTT. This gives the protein CASSVSGGPGSDTQYF.

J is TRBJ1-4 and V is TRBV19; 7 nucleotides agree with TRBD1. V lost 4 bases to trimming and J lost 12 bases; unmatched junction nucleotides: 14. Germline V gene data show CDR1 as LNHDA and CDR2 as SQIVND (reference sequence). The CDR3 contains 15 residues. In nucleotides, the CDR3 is TGTGCCAGTAGTACCCGGACAGGTCAGATGAAAGAACTGTTTTTT. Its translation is CASSTRTGQMKELFF.

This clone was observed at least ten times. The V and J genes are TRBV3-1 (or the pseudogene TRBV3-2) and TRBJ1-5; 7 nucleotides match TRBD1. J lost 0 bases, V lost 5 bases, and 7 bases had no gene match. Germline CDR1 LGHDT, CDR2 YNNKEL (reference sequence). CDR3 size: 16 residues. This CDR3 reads CASSSRQGFSNQPQHF. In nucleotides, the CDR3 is TGTGCCAGCAGCTCGCGACAGGGTTTTAGCAATCAGCCCCAGCATTTT.

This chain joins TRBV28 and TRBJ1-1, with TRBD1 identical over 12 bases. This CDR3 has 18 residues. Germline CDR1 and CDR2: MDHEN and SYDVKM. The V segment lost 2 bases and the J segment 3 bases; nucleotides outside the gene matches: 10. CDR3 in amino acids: CASSLPWGQGAVDTEAFF. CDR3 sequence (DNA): TGTGCCAGCAGTTTACCCTGGGGACAGGGGGCAGTAGACACTGAAGCTTTCTTT.

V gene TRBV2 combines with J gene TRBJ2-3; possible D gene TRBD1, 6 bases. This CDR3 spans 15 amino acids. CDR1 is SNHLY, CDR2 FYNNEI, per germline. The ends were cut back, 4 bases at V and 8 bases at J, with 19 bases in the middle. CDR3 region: CASSAADRYRGTQYF. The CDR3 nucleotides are TGTGCCAGCAGTGCTGCGGACAGATACAGAGGTACGCAGTATTTT.

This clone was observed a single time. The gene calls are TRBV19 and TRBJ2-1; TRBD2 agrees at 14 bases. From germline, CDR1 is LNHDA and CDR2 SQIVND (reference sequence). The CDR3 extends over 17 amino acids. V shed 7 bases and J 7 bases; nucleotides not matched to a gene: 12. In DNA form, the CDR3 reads TGTGCCAGTACCCCTTCAGGGGGGACTAGCGGGGGAAATGAGCAGTTCTTC. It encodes CASTPSGGTSGGNEQFF.

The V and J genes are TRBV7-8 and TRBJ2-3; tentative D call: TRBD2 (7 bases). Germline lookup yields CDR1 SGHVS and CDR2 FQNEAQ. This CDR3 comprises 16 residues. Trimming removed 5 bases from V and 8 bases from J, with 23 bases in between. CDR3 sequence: CASSQTVAGAVVTQYF. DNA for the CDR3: TGTGCCAGCAGCCAGACCGTCGCGGGGGCTGTGGTTACGCAGTATTTT.

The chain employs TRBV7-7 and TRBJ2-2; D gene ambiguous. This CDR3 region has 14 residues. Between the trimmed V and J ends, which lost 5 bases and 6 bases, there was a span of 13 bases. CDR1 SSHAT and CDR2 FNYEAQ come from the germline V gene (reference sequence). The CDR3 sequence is CASSERPRPGELFF. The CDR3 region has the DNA TGTGCCAGCAGCGAGCGCCCCCGGCCCGGGGAGCTGTTTTTT.

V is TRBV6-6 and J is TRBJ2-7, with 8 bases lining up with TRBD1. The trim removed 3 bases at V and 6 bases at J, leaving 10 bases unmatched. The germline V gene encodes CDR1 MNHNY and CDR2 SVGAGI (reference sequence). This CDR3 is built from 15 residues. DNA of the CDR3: TGTGCCAGCAGTTATCCAGGGGGCACGTTCTTCGAGCAGTACTTC. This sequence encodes CASSYPGGTFFEQYF.